This TCR beta chain stems from a study of control samples from healthy donors and cancer patients. Per the germline V gene, CDR1 is MDHEN and CDR2 is SYDVKM. The CDR3 is made up of 16 amino acids. The V end was cut by 9 bases, the J end by 0 bases, with 20 bases between. TCRdb's table, derived via immunoSEQ multiplex PCR, lists solely in-frame clones and lacks some. This sample yields some 150,000 clones, of which over 90% are seen a single time; under 2.5% belongs to the top ten. The chain is built from TRBV28 and TRBJ1-1; D is undetermined. This TCR was recovered from a man aged 45-65 years in good health. Sequencing used blood. The CDR3 sequence: CASEISEGSMNTEAFF. CDR3 DNA sequence: TGTGCCAGTGAGATTTCCGAGGGATCAATGAACACTGAAGCTTTCTTT.